This TCR beta chain was found in a study of cytomegalovirus exposure and HLA in healthy donors. In regard to this clone: The target antigen is unknown.

The primer mix had 60 Vbeta and 13 Jbeta primers. Assay used: immunoSEQ multiplex PCR; TCRdb lists only in-frame clones, some missing. The table counts under 60,000 clones; 9.5% to 15% lies in the top ten. The CDR3 loop spans 18 amino acids. The V gene end was trimmed by 1 base and the J gene end by 6 bases; junction bases not matched to a gene: 15. Germline CDR1 is SGHVS and CDR2 is FNYEAQ. Broader study findings: An analysis that was carried out later associated 16,951 TCR beta sequences with HLA alleles at 0.05 false discovery rate.

The chain has TRBV7-6 and TRBJ2-7; TRBD1 agrees at 10 bases. Specimen: PBMCs. The sequence was collected from a woman in her 30s in good health and CMV-seropositive. The CDR3 loop is CASSLGRVGDRGVGEQYF. As DNA, the CDR3 is TGTGCCAGCAGCTTAGGGAGGGTAGGGGACAGGGGAGTTGGCGAGCAGTACTTC.